These 6 T cell receptor beta chains came from one sample sequenced in a study of T cell repertoires in cytomegalovirus infection. TCRdb fed the reads into MiXCR, producing one record per CDR3 protein. This sample has a few hundred thousand distinct CDR3 sequences, with 26% found just once. Sequenced input: PBMCs. The receptors derive from a human donor in good health (CMV status not recorded). Some clones in this sample may be carry-over from other donors' samples.

Only a few counts were recorded for this clonotype. The chain uses TRBV12-3 or TRBV12-4 and TRBJ1-1; D not resolved. The CDR3 contains 13 residues. V dropped 6 bases and J dropped 5 bases, with 13 bases sitting between them. This chain's CDR3 is CASSNLVETEAFF. DNA for the CDR3: TGTGCCAGCAGCAATCTAGTGGAGACTGAAGCTTTCTTT.

This clonotype was detected only a few times. The chain has TRBV27 and TRBJ2-7; TRBD2 matches at 10 bases. The CDR3 runs 15 residues. Germline V CDR1 and CDR2: MNHEY, SMNVEV (reference sequence). V shed 4 bases, J shed 4 bases, and the junction held 7 bases outside the gene matches. CDR3 region: CASSSPGAGGYEQYF. The DNA for the CDR3 is TGTGCCAGCAGTTCCCCGGGAGCGGGAGGGTACGAGCAGTACTTC.

This clonotype was seen at least ten times. This sequence joins TRBV12-3 or TRBV12-4 and TRBJ2-3, with D possibly matching TRBD2 (6 bases). The V end lost 5 bases, the J end lost 0 bases, and 12 bases lay between the germline ends. CDR3 length: 15 residues. Here the CDR3 DNA reads TGTGCCAGCAGTCGATCGGGGGTCAGCACAGATACGCAGTATTTT. Its translation: CASSRSGVSTDTQYF.

The V gene is TRBV19, the J gene TRBJ1-5; TRBD1 aligns across 7 bases. V lost 7 bases, J lost 5 bases, and 11 bases stayed unmatched. The CDR3 is 15 residues long. The germline CDR1 and CDR2 sequences are LNHDA and SQIVND (reference sequence). The CDR3 region is CASKEGARRDQPQHF. The CDR3 nucleotides read TGTGCCAGTAAGGAGGGGGCCAGGAGGGATCAGCCCCAGCATTTT.

The V and J genes are TRBV7-2 and TRBJ2-3; D is ambiguous. This CDR3 has 13 residues. V was clipped by 7 bases and J by 2 bases, with 10 bases between them. The germline V gene has CDR1 SGHTA and CDR2 FQGNSA. CDR3 DNA sequence: TGTGCCAGCACCCCCGAGATCACAGATACGCAGTATTTT. It translates to CASTPEITDTQYF.

In this sample, this clonotype turned up a few times. This rearrangement joins TRBV2 to TRBJ2-2, with unresolved D. Germline V gene data show CDR1 as SNHLY and CDR2 as FYNNEI. V shed 2 bases and J shed 5 bases, with 3 bases lying between them. The CDR3 is made up of 12 amino acids. The CDR3 region has the DNA TGTGCCAGCAGTGAACAGACCGGGGAGCTGTTTTTT. This gives the protein CASSEQTGELFF.